Listed below are T cell receptor beta chains from one sample, sequenced in a study of response to subunit inactivated influenza vaccine. TCRdb reanalysed the RT-PCR reads using MiXCR and keeps one entry per CDR3 protein. Counted here are more than 200,000 distinct CDR3 sequences, 9% to 15% occurring once; the ten biggest clones make up 7.8%. The input for sequencing was non-naive T cells sorted from PBMCs, taken 14 days before vaccination. The origin of the receptors is a man in his fifties or sixties who received an inactivated influenza vaccine. CDR3s leave out the opening cysteine and the closing phenylalanine or tryptophan.

j_call,v_call,cdr3_aa
TRBJ1-3,TRBV4-1,ASSQVLTPGNTIY
TRBJ2-7,TRBV9,ASSAMDRVYEQY
TRBJ1-2,TRBV12-3/TRBV12-4,ASSYSQRRVGYT
TRBJ1-1,TRBV7-9,ASSGIAEAF
TRBJ1-2,TRBV4-2,ASSQEPGRGYT
TRBJ2-4,TRBV11-2,ASSWDRNIQY
TRBJ2-2,TRBV5-1,ASSLETTNTGELF
TRBJ2-1,TRBV10-3,AISALGQGYNEQF
TRBJ1-6,TRBV28,ASSPGHGSGNSPLH
TRBJ2-2,TRBV6-2/TRBV6-3,ASSYRGTSSGELF